This T cell receptor beta chain was sequenced during a study of beta chain features in type 1 diabetes. Blood was drawn once from each donor into heparinised tubes. The draws averaged about 0.11 L. With respect to this clone: Its antigen is unknown.

Expressed TCRB transcripts were sequenced, since all the RNA that had been isolated was reverse transcribed. The data were produced by immunoSEQ multiplex PCR, yet TCRdb's version contains in-frame clones alone and is incomplete. The sample has 620,000 or so clones, about a sixth seen once. Notes on the study in general: Within patients, naive, central memory and Treg TCRB repertoires seemed more similar than within healthy donors.

This sequence was found in a young man in good health. Sequences were obtained from naive CD4+ T cells from blood.

This CDR3 is CASTWGAGNTIYF. The CDR3 DNA reads TGTGCCAGCACCTGGGGGGCTGGAAACACCATATATTTT. V and J are TRBV6-6 and TRBJ1-3; possibly TRBD1 for D (5 bases). The germline CDR1 and CDR2 sequences are MNHNY and SVGAGI (reference sequence). This CDR3 is 13 amino acids long. Deletions cut 7 bases from V and 2 bases from J, with 9 bases between.